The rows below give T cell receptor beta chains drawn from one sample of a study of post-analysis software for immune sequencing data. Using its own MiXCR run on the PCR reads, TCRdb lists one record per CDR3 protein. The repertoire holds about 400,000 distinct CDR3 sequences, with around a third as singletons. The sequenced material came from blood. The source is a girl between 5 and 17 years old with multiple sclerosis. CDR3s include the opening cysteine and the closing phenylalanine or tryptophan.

CAISESGGMNEQYF NA TRBV10-3
CASRYSPQSYNEQYF TRBJ2-7 TRBV6-5
CAIGTGMNTEAFF TRBJ1-1 TRBV6-6
CSVEVPGQAYTQYF TRBJ2-3 TRBV29-1
CASRPTGNEQFF TRBJ2-1 TRBV12-3/TRBV12-4
CASSQRGLAGGNTGELFF TRBJ2-2 TRBV4-1
CSARDPGADTQYF TRBJ2-3 TRBV20-1
CASSEKILGGETQYF TRBJ2-5 TRBV2
CACDRVMGNEQFF TRBJ2-1 TRBV30
CASSLDAFRDTATDTQYF TRBJ2-3 TRBV7-9
CASRGWGGSYNEQFF TRBJ2-1 TRBV6-1
CSVEKGLNEQFF TRBJ2-1 TRBV29-1
CASLGGGVQETQYF TRBJ2-5 TRBV7-3
CATRSVMESEQYF TRBJ2-7 TRBV27
CATSDVDGPVGTQYF TRBJ2-5 TRBV24-1
CSATIGTTQETQYF TRBJ2-5 TRBV20-1
CASSIAGALYNEQFF TRBJ2-1 TRBV9
CASSQGDRIQETQYF TRBJ2-5 TRBV14
CASSDPRDGLAKNIQYF TRBJ2-4 TRBV6-4
CASGTPTGGGETQYF TRBJ2-5 TRBV11-2
CASNGGNSNQPQHF TRBJ1-5 TRBV6-6
CASSFKGRGEAFF TRBJ1-1 TRBV7-9
CASSYSGGVNEQFF TRBJ2-1 TRBV6-5
CASSLGHSNTEAFF TRBJ1-1 TRBV7-2